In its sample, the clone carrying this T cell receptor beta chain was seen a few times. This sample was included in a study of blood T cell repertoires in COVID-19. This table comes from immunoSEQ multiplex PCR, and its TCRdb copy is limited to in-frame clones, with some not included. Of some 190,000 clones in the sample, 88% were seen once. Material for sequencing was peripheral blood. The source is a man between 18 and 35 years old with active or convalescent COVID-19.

CDR3 region: CASSRGGLGNSPLHF. CDR3 DNA sequence: TGTGCCAGCAGCCGGGGGGGTTTGGGGAATTCACCCCTCCACTTT. The V and J genes are TRBV6-5 and TRBJ1-6; D perhaps matches TRBD1 (5 bases). Germline V lookup: CDR1 MNHEY, CDR2 SVGAGI. V lost 6 bases and J 7 bases, leaving 16 bases between the germline ends. The CDR3 runs 15 residues.